These 27 T cell receptor beta chains share one sample of origin, sequenced in a study of human T cells and chemical hapten exposure. Time point: patch test 2, 6 weeks after DPC sensitization. Treatment noted: therapeutic diphenylcyclopropenone sensitization with weekly scalp DPC. TCRdb re-called the RACE reads through MiXCR, storing one row per CDR3 protein. This table holds approximately 82,000 distinct CDR3 sequences, 6.5% to 8% found once. This sample comprised whole blood, obtained in connection with sensitization to the hapten diphenylcyclopropenone (DPC). The receptor set was obtained from a woman younger than 45 with alopecia areata. Some clones in this sample may be carry-over from other donors' samples.

V usage is TRBV19 and J usage is TRBJ2-7; D gene unclear. The V end lost 3 bases, the J end lost 7 bases, and 10 bases lay between the germline ends. This CDR3 is 12 amino acids long. CDR1 is LNHDA and CDR2 is SQIVND in the germline V gene (reference sequence). CDR3 DNA sequence: TGTGCCAGTAGTATTAGGGCAGAAGAGCAGTACTTC. Translation gives CASSIRAEEQYF.

V is TRBV6-1 and J is TRBJ1-1; D uncertain. Germline CDR1 is MNHNS and CDR2 is SASEGT. V dropped 8 bases and J dropped 3 bases, with 13 bases sitting between them. The CDR3 loop spans 13 amino acids. Here the CDR3 DNA reads TGTGCCAGCTCCTCTGGTTGGTACACTGAAGCTTTCTTT. Encoded protein: CASSSGWYTEAFF.

Many counts were recorded for this clonotype. The chain's CDR3 is CASSEAGAPDTQYF. The CDR3 DNA reads TGTGCCAGCAGTGAGGCAGGGGCCCCAGATACGCAGTATTTT. This chain joins TRBV6-1 and TRBJ2-3; maybe TRBD1 (6 bases). The V gene lost 3 bases and the J gene lost 4 bases, with 11 bases spanning the gap. The CDR3 has 14 residues. Germline CDR1 is MNHNS and CDR2 is SASEGT.

This clonotype was recorded at least ten times. The chain couples TRBV7-9 to TRBJ1-1; 7 bases align to TRBD1. The germline V gene has CDR1 SEHNR and CDR2 FQNEAQ (reference sequence). V dropped 6 bases and J dropped 7; count of bases not matched to a gene: 5. The CDR3 has 12 amino acids. The CDR3 nucleotides are TGTGCCAGCAGGTTAACAGGGGATGAAGCTTTCTTT. Translating gives CASRLTGDEAFF.

This clonotype was counted many times. V and J are TRBV4-1 and TRBJ2-1, with 15 bases matching TRBD2. The ends lost 7 bases at V and 0 bases at J; junction bases unmatched: 7. Germline CDR1 MGHRA, CDR2 YSYEKL. This CDR3 is 18 amino acids long. Written as DNA, the CDR3 is TGCGCCAGCACTCCTGGGACTAGCGGGGGGAGCTCCTACAATGAGCAGTTCTTC. Amino acids: CASTPGTSGGSSYNEQFF.

This clonotype showed up many times. This chain links TRBV20-1 with TRBJ1-5; TRBD1 aligns across 7 bases. The germline gives CDR1 DFQATT, CDR2 SNEGSKA (reference sequence). J lost 7 bases, V lost 3 bases, and 6 bases had no gene match. The CDR3 runs 13 residues. The CDR3 nucleotides are TGCAGTGCTAGGGGACAGACTTCGCAGCCCCAGCATTTT. Translating gives CSARGQTSQPQHF.

This clonotype was found a few times. The chain has TRBV6-5 and TRBJ1-2, with 9 bases aligning to TRBD1. V was pared by 5 bases and J by 6 bases, with 7 bases of the junction left unmatched. CDR1 is MNHEY and CDR2 is SVGAGI in the germline V gene. The length of the CDR3 is 14 residues. The CDR3 reads CASSRQGVIDGYTF. CDR3 DNA sequence: TGTGCCAGCAGTCGACAGGGGGTAATCGATGGCTACACCTTC.

This clonotype was seen at least ten times. The chain couples TRBV10-2 to TRBJ2-5; a weak D match, TRBD2 (6 bases). CDR3 length equals 13 residues. CDR1 and CDR2 from the germline V gene are WSHSY and SAAADI. V shed 1 base and J shed 5 bases, with 8 bases lying between them. The CDR3 DNA reads TGCGCCAGCAGTGAGTTAGGAGGGGAGACCCAGTACTTC. Protein: CASSELGGETQYF.

At least ten counts were recorded for this clonotype. The rearrangement uses TRBV13 and TRBJ1-3, with D perhaps TRBD1 (6 bases). V was shortened by 2 bases and J by 1 base, with 21 bases between the two germline ends. Germline CDR1 and CDR2: PRHDT and FYEKMQ (reference sequence). CDR3 size: 19 residues. The CDR3 bases are TGTGCCAGCAGCTTACGTACAGGGTATTCCATTGGGTCTGGAAACACCATATATTTT. This translates into CASSLRTGYSIGSGNTIYF.

This clonotype was counted at least ten times. V is TRBV6-5 and J is TRBJ1-1, with no clear D. V lost 0 bases and J lost 0, with 8 bases in between. The CDR3 is 15 residues long. Germline CDR1 is MNHEY and CDR2 is SVGAGI. CDR3 bases: TGTGCCAGCAGTTACTCAGAGGGCCTGAACACTGAAGCTTTCTTT. Protein sequence: CASSYSEGLNTEAFF.

This clonotype was counted many times. V usage is TRBV4-1 and J usage is TRBJ1-6; maybe TRBD1 (6 bases). Germline V lookup: CDR1 MGHRA, CDR2 YSYEKL. V was pared by 0 bases and J by 5 bases, with 17 bases between. This CDR3 has 18 residues. CDR3 coding DNA: TGCGCCAGCAGCCAAGAACCGCGGGGGGGGCCCAATAATTCACCCCTCCACTTT. Its translation is CASSQEPRGGPNNSPLHF.

This chain joins TRBV30 and TRBJ1-2, with D perhaps TRBD1 (6 bases). Germline V lookup: CDR1 GTSNPN, CDR2 SVGIG (reference sequence). The CDR3 is 15 amino acids. V was clipped by 1 base and J by 8 bases, with 20 bases between them. CDR3 residues: CAWSGLPGAYEGYTF. The CDR3 DNA reads TGTGCCTGGAGTGGTTTGCCGGGGGCCTACGAAGGCTACACCTTC. Supplemented by reference TRBV30 and TRBJ1-2, the full variable domain reads SQTIHQWPATLVQPVGSPLSLECTVEGTSNPNLYWYRQAAGRGLQLLFYSVGIGQISSEVPQNLSASRPQDRQFILSSKKLLLSDSGFYLCAWSGLPGAYEGYTFGSGTRLTVV.

There are a few counts of this clonotype. A junction boundary mismatches the germline segment, possibly from a read error. The rearrangement joins TRBV20-1 to TRBJ1-4, with 7 bases that match TRBD1. The germline gives CDR1 DFQATT, CDR2 SNEGSKA (reference sequence). This CDR3 region has 15 residues. CDR3 loop: CSARGHDQGGGKLFF. The CDR3 DNA reads TGCAGTGCCAGAGGTCATGATCAGGGGGGGGGAAAACTGTTTTTT.

This clonotype was observed at least ten times. The V call is TRBV7-6, the J call TRBJ2-2; unclear D gene. V was pared by 0 bases and J by 3 bases, with 5 bases between. CDR3 size: 14 residues. Germline V gene lookup returns CDR1 SGHVS and CDR2 FNYEAQ. CDR3 protein: CASSLAPDTGELFF. The DNA of the CDR3 is TGTGCCAGCAGCTTAGCGCCGGACACCGGGGAGCTGTTTTTT.

The chain recombines TRBV12-3 or TRBV12-4 with TRBJ1-2, with 7 bases fitting TRBD1. V was clipped by 5 bases and J by 2 bases; unmatched bases: 5. The CDR3 loop spans 14 amino acids. The CDR3 region is CASSRGQLNYGYTF. The CDR3 nucleotides are TGTGCCAGCAGTCGGGGACAGCTAAACTATGGCTACACCTTC.

This clonotype was counted many times. The chain carries TRBV3-1 and TRBJ2-3; 8 positions match TRBD2. V dropped 4 bases and J dropped 4; count of bases not matched to a gene: 7. Germline CDR1 LGHDT, CDR2 YNNKEL (reference sequence). CDR3 length equals 15 residues. The CDR3 nucleotides read TGTGCCAGCAGCCCAGTTAGCGGGGCATCAGATACGCAGTATTTT. Protein product: CASSPVSGASDTQYF.

This clonotype showed up many times. The rearrangement uses TRBV9 and TRBJ2-3; 8 bases line up with TRBD2. The CDR3 has 20 amino acids. Germline V gene data show CDR1 as SGDLS and CDR2 as YYNGEE. Unmatched junction bases numbered 19, after V lost 4 bases and J lost 0 bases. Here the CDR3 reads CASSSSSEGRGVTSTDTQYF. The CDR3 DNA follows: TGTGCCAGCAGCTCCTCGTCCGAGGGGCGGGGGGTAACTAGCACAGATACGCAGTATTTT.

Concerning this clonotype: A much larger clonotype is one base distant, so this may be a read error. This chain uses TRBV7-9 with TRBJ1-5; TRBD1 matches at 9 bases. The V gene's germline CDR1 is SEHNR and CDR2 FQNEAQ (reference sequence). The CDR3 spans 15 residues. The CDR3 loop reads CDSSARQGGNQPQHF. In DNA form, the CDR3 reads TGTGACAGCAGCGCTAGACAGGGGGGCAATCAGCCCCAGCATTTT.

This clonotype was recorded at least ten times. The CDR3 DNA sequence: TGTGCCAGCAGCCAAGACAATCAGCCCCAGCATTTT. Residues: CASSQDNQPQHF. The chain recombines TRBV7-9 with TRBJ1-5; D remains ambiguous. The CDR3 is 12 residues long. V lost 5 bases and J 3 bases, leaving 5 bases between the germline ends. In germline, CDR1 is SEHNR, CDR2 FQNEAQ (reference sequence).

This clonotype came up many times. The rearrangement links TRBV3-1 to TRBJ1-1, with 8 bases lining up with TRBD1. Germline V gives CDR1 LGHDT, CDR2 YNNKEL (reference sequence). There are 17 residues in the CDR3. The V gene end was trimmed by 4 bases and the J gene end by 0 bases; junction bases not matched to a gene: 10. The CDR3 reads CASSRIARQGMNTEAFF. For the CDR3, the DNA is TGTGCCAGCAGCCGAATAGCCAGACAGGGGATGAACACTGAAGCTTTCTTT.

Many counts were recorded for this clonotype. This chain connects TRBV5-1 to TRBJ1-1, with no clear D. This CDR3 spans 16 amino acids. From germline, CDR1 is SGHRS and CDR2 YFSETQ. V lost 4 bases to trimming and J lost 0 bases, with 16 bases between them. The CDR3 spells CASSHFSGFVNTEAFF. CDR3 sequence (DNA): TGCGCCAGCAGCCATTTCTCAGGTTTTGTGAACACTGAAGCTTTCTTT. Full variable domain (missing parts from reference TRBV5-1 and TRBJ1-1): KAGVTQTPRYLIKTRGQQVTLSCSPISGHRSVSWYQQTPGQGLQFLFEYFSETQRNKGNFPGRFSGRQFSNSRSEMNVSTLELGDSALYLCASSHFSGFVNTEAFFGQGTRLTVV.

This clonotype was detected many times. The V call is TRBV7-9, the J call TRBJ2-7, with D unclear. The CDR3 is 13 residues long. The germline V and J ends were trimmed by 0 bases and 6 bases, with 9 bases remaining between them. Germline CDR1 is SEHNR and CDR2 is FQNEAQ (reference sequence). The CDR3 spells CASSLASDGEQYF. CDR3 nucleotides: TGTGCCAGCAGCTTAGCTTCGGACGGCGAGCAGTACTTC.

This chain joins TRBV12-3 or TRBV12-4 and TRBJ1-3, with D perhaps TRBD1 (5 bases). Between the trimmed V and J ends, which lost 10 bases and 0 bases, there was a span of 16 bases. The CDR3 runs to 15 residues. CDR3 sequence (DNA): TGTGCCACCTTTATCACAGGAGACTCTGGAAACACCATATATTTT. It translates to CATFITGDSGNTIYF.

There are many counts of this clonotype. V usage is TRBV5-4 and J usage is TRBJ1-3, with no clear D. Trimming pared 0 bases from V and 1 base from J, leaving 5 bases between. The germline CDR1 and CDR2 sequences are SGHNT and YYREEE (reference sequence). The CDR3 is 14 amino acids. CDR3 nucleotide sequence: TGTGCCAGCAGCTTGGATGGATCTGGAAACACCATATATTTT. It specifies CASSLDGSGNTIYF.

The chain employs TRBV6-2 or TRBV6-3 and TRBJ2-3, with TRBD2 identical over 12 bases. Germline V gene sequence: CDR1 MNHEY, CDR2 SVGEGT. With V trimmed by 2 bases and J by 8 bases, 8 bases remained unmatched. This CDR3 is built from 16 residues. DNA for the CDR3: TGTGCCAGCAGTTACGGCGGACTAGCGGGGTTGGGTACGCAGTATTTT. Amino acid sequence: CASSYGGLAGLGTQYF.

The V call is TRBV2, the J call TRBJ2-4; D call uncertain. The CDR3 consists of 11 residues. Per the germline V gene, CDR1 is SNHLY and CDR2 is FYNNEI. V was cut by 6 bases and J by 5 bases, with 5 bases left in between. This CDR3 reads CASRPENIQYF. CDR3 sequence (DNA): TGTGCCAGCAGGCCCGAAAACATTCAGTACTTC.

This clonotype appeared many times. The chain employs TRBV7-9 and TRBJ2-3, with 9 bases aligning to TRBD1. CDR3 length: 14 amino acids. The germline V gene has CDR1 SEHNR and CDR2 FQNEAQ (reference sequence). Losses at the gene ends were 4 bases for V and 2 bases for J; bases not matched to a gene: 1. CDR3 sequence (DNA): TGTGCCAGCAGCTGGACAGGGGCCACAGATACGCAGTATTTT. It translates to CASSWTGATDTQYF.